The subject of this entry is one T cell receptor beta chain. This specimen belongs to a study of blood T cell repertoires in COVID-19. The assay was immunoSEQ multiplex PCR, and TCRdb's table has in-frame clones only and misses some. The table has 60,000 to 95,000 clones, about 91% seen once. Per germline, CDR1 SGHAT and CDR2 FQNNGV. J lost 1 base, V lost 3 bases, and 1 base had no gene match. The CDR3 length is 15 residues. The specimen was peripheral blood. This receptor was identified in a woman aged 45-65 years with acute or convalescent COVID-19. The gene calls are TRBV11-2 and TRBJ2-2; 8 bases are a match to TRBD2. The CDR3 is CASSFAGGNTGELFF. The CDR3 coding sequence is TGTGCCAGCAGCTTTGCGGGGGGGAACACCGGGGAGCTGTTTTTT.